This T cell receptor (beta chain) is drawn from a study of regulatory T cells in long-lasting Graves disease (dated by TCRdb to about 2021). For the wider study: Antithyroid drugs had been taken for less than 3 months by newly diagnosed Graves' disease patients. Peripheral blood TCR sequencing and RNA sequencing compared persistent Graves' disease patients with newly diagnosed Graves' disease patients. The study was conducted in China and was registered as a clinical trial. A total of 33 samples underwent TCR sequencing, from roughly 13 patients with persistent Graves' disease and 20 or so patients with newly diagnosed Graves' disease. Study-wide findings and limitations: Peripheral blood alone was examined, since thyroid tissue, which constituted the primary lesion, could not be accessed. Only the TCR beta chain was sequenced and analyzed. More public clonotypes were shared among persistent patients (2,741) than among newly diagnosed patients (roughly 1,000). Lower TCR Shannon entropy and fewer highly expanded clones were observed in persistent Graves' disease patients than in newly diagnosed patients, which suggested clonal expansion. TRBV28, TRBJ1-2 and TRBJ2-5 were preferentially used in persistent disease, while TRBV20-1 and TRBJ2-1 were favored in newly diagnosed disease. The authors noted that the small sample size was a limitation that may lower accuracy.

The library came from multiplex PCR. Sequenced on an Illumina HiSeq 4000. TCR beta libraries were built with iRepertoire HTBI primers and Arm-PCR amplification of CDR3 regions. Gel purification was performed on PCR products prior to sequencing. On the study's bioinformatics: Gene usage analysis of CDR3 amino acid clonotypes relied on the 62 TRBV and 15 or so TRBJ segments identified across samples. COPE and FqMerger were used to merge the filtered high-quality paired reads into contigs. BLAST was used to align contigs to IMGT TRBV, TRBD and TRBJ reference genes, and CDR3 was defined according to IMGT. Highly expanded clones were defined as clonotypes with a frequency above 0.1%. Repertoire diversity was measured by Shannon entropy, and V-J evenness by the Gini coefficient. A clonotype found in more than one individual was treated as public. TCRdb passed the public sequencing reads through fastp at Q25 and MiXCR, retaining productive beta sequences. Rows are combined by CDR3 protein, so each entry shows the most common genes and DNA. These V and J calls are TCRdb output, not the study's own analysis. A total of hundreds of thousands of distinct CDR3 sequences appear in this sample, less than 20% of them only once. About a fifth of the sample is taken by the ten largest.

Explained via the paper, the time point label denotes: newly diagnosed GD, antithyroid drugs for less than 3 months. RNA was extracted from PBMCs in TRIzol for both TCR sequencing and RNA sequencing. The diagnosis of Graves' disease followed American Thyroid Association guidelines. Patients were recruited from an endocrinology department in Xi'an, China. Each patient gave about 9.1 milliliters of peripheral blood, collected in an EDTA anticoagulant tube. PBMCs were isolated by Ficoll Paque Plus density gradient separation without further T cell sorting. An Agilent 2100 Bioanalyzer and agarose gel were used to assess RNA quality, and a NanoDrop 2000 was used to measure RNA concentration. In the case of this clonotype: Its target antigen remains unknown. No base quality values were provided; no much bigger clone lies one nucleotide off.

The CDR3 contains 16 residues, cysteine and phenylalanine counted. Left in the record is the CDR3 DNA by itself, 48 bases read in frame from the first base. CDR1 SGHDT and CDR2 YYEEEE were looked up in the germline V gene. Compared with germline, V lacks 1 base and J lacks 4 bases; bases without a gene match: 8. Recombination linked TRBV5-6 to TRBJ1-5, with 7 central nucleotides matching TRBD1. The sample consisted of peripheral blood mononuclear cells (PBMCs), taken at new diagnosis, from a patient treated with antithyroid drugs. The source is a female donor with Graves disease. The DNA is TGTGCCAGCAGCTTGCGGGACAGAAGGGAAAATCAGCCCCAGCATTTT. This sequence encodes CASSLRDRRENQPQHF.